At least ten counts were recorded for the clone carrying this T cell receptor (beta chain). Antigen: not known. This sample stems from a study of T cell repertoires in cytomegalovirus infection. Findings of the study overall: Ex vivo, HLA-C-restricted CMV-specific TCR beta clonotypes prevailed over the rest of the response. Adding up the frequency of public TCR beta families identified people who carried CMV plus the relevant HLA.

TCRdb re-analysed the reads in MiXCR, keeping a single row per CDR3 protein. This table has over 450,000 distinct CDR3 sequences, roughly 12% appearing once. Germline values: CDR1 SGHVS, CDR2 FNYEAQ. This CDR3 is built from 14 residues. Trimming pared 6 bases from V and 5 bases from J, leaving 15 bases between. This receptor was taken from a human donor in good health (CMV status not recorded). Some clones in this sample may be carry-over from other donors' samples. Sequenced input: PBMCs. This chain connects TRBV7-6 to TRBJ2-3, with D perhaps being TRBD1 or TRBD2 (5 bases each). The CDR3 DNA is TGTGCCAGCAGTTCGGACGGGACCAGAGATACGCAGTATTTT. Its translation: CASSSDGTRDTQYF.